This T cell receptor beta chain derives from a study of blood T cells in healthy people across ages. Overall study results and limits: Investigators viewed diversity estimates from one million T cells as underestimates, the study reported.

The sample holds one count of this clonotype. What it binds is unknown. Individuals who donated were healthy Caucasians from Russia aged roughly 6 to 100. Between the trimmed V and J ends, which lost 0 bases and 0 bases, there was a span of 11 bases. The CDR3 is 15 residues long. Germline V gives CDR1 DFQATT, CDR2 SNEGSKA (reference sequence). Primers used in a second PCR of roughly 6 to 12 cycles were a sample-barcoded 5' primer and a J-beta primer mix. Each cDNA molecule carried a tag from a template-switch adaptor that contained 12 random nucleotides. Using its own MiXCR run on the 5' RACE reads, TCRdb lists one record per CDR3 protein. The data contain 1.4 million to 1.5 million distinct CDR3 sequences, around 39% of them seen just once; the ten biggest clones take up 7.9%.

The sample was blood. The TCR was taken from a woman aged 18-29 years in good health. The chain couples TRBV20-1 to TRBJ1-1; tentative D call: TRBD1 (5 bases). This CDR3 is CSARDSGALNTEAFF. The CDR3 nucleotides read TGCAGTGCTAGAGATAGCGGGGCGTTGAACACTGAAGCTTTCTTT.